This TCR beta chain was recovered during a study of T cell responses to AZD1222 COVID-19 vaccine. Overall study results and limits: Donors were mostly white British, more females; clonal diversity possibly underestimated.

Only in-frame clones appear in the TCRdb table, and some are missing; sequencing was by immunoSEQ multiplex PCR. The data hold fewer than 120,000 clones, with approximately 90% observed a single time. Comment on this clone: As yet, its antigen is unknown.

This specimen consisted of peripheral blood, obtained on day 0 of AZD1222 vaccination. This TCR was recovered from an adult in good health.

The CDR3 loop reads CASSVGTGGNQPQHF. CDR3 DNA sequence: TGTGCCAGCAGCGTCGGGACAGGGGGGAATCAGCCCCAGCATTTT. The chain joins TRBV7-9 to TRBJ1-5; 11 bases line up with TRBD1. Germline assignment: CDR1 SEHNR and CDR2 FQNEAQ (reference sequence). V lost 5 bases and J lost 4; bases outside the gene matches: 4. This CDR3 has 15 residues.